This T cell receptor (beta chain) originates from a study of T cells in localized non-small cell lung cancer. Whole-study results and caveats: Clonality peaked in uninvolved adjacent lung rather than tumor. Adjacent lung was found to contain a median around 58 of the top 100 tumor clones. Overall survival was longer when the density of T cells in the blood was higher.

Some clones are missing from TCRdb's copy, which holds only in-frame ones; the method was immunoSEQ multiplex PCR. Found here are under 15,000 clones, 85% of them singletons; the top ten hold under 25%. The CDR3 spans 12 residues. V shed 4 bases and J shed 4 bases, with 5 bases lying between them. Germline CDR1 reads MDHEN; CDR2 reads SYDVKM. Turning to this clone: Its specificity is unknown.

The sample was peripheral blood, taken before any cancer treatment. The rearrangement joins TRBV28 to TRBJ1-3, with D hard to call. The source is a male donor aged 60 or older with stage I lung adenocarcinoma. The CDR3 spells CASSWLGNTIYF. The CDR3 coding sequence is TGTGCCAGCAGTTGGTTGGGAAACACCATATATTTT.